This TCR beta chain was captured by sequencing in a study of shared T cell receptors in the human thymus. This table comes from immunoSEQ multiplex PCR, and its TCRdb copy is limited to in-frame clones, with some not included. The table lists hundreds of thousands of clones, around 87% of them singletons. These same data were also listed under a study on human thymus T cells.

The receptor's source is a boy younger than two with a congenital heart defect. The sample was thymocytes.

This CDR3 reads CASTETLVQETQYF. In DNA, the CDR3 is TGTGCCAGCACCGAGACGCTAGTACAAGAGACCCAGTACTTC. J is TRBJ2-5 and V is TRBV2, with no clear D. The germline V and J ends were trimmed by 7 bases and 2 bases, with 14 bases remaining between them. Germline CDR1 and CDR2: SNHLY and FYNNEI. The CDR3 covers 14 residues.